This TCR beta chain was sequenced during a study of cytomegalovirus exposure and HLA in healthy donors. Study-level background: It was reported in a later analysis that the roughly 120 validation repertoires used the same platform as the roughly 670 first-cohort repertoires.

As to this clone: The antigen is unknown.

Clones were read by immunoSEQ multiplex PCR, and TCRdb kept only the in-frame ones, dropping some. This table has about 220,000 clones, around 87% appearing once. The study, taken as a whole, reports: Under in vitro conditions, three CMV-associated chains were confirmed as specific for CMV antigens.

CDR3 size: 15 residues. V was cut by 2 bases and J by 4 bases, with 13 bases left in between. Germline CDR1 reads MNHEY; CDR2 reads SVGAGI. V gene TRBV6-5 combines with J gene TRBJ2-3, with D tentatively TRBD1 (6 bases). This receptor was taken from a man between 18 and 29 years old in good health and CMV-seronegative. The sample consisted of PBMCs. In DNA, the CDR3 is TGTGCCAGCAGTTACGGGGGCAGGATCGCAGATACGCAGTATTTT. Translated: CASSYGGRIADTQYF.